A single sample gave rise to the 2 T cell receptor beta chains below, sequenced in a study of shared clonotypes between healthy human individuals. Sequenced by immunoSEQ multiplex PCR; TCRdb stores in-frame clones only, minus some. The sample lists around 2.5 million clones; 93% were seen once. Material: naive CD4+ T cells from PBMCs. Subset reported: CD45RA+ positively selected. The receptors come from a man between 18 and 29 years old in good health. Some clones in this sample may be carry-over from other donors' samples.

The CDR3 bases are TGCGCCAGCAGCCCCACCCCGGGACAGGGCACCGAGCAGTACTTC. Its protein product is CASSPTPGQGTEQYF. The chain carries TRBV4-1 and TRBJ2-7; TRBD1 matches 9 bases. The CDR3 is 15 residues long. CDR1 MGHRA and CDR2 YSYEKL come from the germline V gene. J gave up 6 bases and V 4 bases, and 10 bases lay outside the gene matches.

This chain uses TRBV5-1 with TRBJ1-4; 8 bases agree with TRBD1. V trimming: 5 bases; J trimming: 7 bases; junction bases outside the gene matches: 7. CDR1 is SGHRS, CDR2 YFSETQ, per germline. This CDR3 has 14 amino acids. The CDR3 here is CASRPDRGGEKLFF. The CDR3, as DNA: TGCGCCAGCAGGCCAGACAGGGGAGGTGAAAAACTGTTTTTT.